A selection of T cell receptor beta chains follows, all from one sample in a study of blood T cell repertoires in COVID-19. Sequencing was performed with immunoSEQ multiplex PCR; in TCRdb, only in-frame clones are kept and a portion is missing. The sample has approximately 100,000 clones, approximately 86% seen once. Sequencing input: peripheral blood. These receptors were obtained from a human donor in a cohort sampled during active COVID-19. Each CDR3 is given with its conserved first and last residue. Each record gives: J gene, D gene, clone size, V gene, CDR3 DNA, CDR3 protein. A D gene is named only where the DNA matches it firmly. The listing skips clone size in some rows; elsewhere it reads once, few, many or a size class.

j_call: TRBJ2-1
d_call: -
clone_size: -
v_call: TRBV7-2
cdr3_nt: TGTGCCAGCAGCTTAAGTTACGCGGACTTTTGGTTCTTC
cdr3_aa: CASSLSYADFWFF

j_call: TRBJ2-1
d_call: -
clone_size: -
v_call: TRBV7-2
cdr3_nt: TGTGCCAGCAGCTTGGGGGGGGGCGACGAGCAGTTCTTC
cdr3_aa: CASSLGGGDEQFF

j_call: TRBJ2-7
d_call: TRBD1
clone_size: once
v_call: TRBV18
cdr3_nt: TGTGCCAGCTCACCCAGACAGGGCGGCGACGAGCAGTACTTC
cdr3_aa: CASSPRQGGDEQYF

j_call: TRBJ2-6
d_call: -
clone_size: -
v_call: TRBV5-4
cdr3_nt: TGTGCCAGCAGCTTTGGACAGATTAGCTCTGGGGCCAACGTCCTGACTTTC
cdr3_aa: CASSFGQISSGANVLTF

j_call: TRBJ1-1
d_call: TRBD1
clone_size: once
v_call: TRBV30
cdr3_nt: TGTGCCTGGAGGACAGGGGGCGCCGCTGAAGCTTTCTTT
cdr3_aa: CAWRTGGAAEAFF

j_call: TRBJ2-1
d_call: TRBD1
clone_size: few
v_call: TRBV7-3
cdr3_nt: TGTGCCAGCAGCTTAGGGACAGTGCGAAGTGAGCAGTTCTTC
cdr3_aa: CASSLGTVRSEQFF

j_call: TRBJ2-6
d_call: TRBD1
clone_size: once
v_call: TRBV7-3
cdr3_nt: TGTGCCAGCAGCTTAAGGACAGGGGGCTCTGGGGCCAACGTCCTGACTTTC
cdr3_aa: CASSLRTGGSGANVLTF

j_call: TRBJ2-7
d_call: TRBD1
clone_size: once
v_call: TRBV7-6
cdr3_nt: TGTGCCAGCAGCCGAGACAGGGGAAGGGAGCAGTACTTC
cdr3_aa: CASSRDRGREQYF

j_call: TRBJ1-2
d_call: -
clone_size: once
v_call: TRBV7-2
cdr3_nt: TGTGCCAGCAGCCCCCACCCCGGGGTTGGCGGCTATGGCTACACCTTC
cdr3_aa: CASSPHPGVGGYGYTF

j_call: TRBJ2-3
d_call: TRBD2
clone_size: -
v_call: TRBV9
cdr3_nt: TGTGCCAGCAGCGTAACCCGTACCGGGACTAGGGATGGCGATACGCAGTATTTT
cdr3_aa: CASSVTRTGTRDGDTQYF

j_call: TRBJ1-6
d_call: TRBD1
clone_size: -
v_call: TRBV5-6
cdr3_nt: TGTGCCAGCAGCTACGGGACAGGGGATCCACCCCTCCACTTT
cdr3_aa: CASSYGTGDPPLHF

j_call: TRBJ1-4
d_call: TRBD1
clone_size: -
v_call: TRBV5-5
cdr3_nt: TGTGCCAGCAGCCGTCGAGCAGGGGGTTGGGAAAAACTGTTTTTT
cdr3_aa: CASSRRAGGWEKLFF

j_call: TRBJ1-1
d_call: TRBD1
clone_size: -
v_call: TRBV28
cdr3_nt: TGTGCCAGCAGTTTCGACAGGACAGGGTGGAACACTGAAGCTTTCTTT
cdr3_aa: CASSFDRTGWNTEAFF

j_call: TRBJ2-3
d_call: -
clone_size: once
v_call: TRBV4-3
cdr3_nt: TGCGCCAGCAGCCTTCAAGGAGAGGCGCAGTATTTT
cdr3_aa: CASSLQGEAQYF

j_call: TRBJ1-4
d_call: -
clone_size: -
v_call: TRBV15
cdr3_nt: TGTGCCACCAGCAGAGATAAAGGGGTAAATGAAAAACTGTTTTTT
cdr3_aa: CATSRDKGVNEKLFF

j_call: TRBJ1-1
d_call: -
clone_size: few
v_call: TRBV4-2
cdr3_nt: TGTGCCAGCAGCCAAGGACACGGAAACACTGAAGCTTTCTTT
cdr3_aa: CASSQGHGNTEAFF

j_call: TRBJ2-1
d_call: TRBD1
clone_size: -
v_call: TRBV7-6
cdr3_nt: TGTGCCAGCAGCGAGACAGGGGCCCAGTCCTACAATGAGCAGTTCTTC
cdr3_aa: CASSETGAQSYNEQFF

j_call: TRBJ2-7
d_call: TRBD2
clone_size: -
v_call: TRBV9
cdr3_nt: TGTGCCAGCAGCAGTCGAGGGGAACTAGCGGGAATTGCCTACGAGCAGTACTTC
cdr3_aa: CASSSRGELAGIAYEQYF

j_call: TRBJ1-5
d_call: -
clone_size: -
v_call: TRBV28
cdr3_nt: TGTGCCAGCAGTTCCTACAGGGAACAGATCAATCAGCCCCAGCATTTT
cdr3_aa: CASSSYREQINQPQHF

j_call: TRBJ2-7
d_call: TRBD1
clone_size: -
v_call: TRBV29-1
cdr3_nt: TGCAGCGTACAGGGGGCTTACTACGAGCAGTACTTC
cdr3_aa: CSVQGAYYEQYF

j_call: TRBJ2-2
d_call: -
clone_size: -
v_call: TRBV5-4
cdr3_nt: TGTGCCAGCAGCTTGGTCGCCGGGGAGCTGTTTTTT
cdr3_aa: CASSLVAGELFF

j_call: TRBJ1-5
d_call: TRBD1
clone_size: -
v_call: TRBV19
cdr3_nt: TGTGCCAGTAGTATAGTTGGGACAGCACCGAATCAGCCCCAGCATTTT
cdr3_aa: CASSIVGTAPNQPQHF

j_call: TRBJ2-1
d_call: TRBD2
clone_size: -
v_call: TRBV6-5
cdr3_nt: TGTGCCAGCAGTTACTCGACTAGCGGGAGCGTTGAGCAGTTCTTC
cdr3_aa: CASSYSTSGSVEQFF

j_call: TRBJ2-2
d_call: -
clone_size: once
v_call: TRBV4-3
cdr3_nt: TGCGCCAGCAGCCAAGAACCCCGGACTGTCACAGACACCGGGGAGCTGTTTTTT
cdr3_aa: CASSQEPRTVTDTGELFF

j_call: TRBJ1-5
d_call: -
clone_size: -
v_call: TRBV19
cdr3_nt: TGTGCCAGTAGTGTCAGGGAAGGAATTTACAGCAATCAGCCCCAGCATTTT
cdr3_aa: CASSVREGIYSNQPQHF

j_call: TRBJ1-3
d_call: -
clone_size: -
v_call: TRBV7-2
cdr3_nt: TGTGCCAGCAGCTTCGGGGCTGGAAACACCATATATTTT
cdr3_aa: CASSFGAGNTIYF

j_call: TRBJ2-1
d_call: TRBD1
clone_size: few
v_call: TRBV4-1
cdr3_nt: TGCGCCAGCAGCCGGGACAGGATGACCTACAATGAGCAGTTCTTC
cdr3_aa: CASSRDRMTYNEQFF

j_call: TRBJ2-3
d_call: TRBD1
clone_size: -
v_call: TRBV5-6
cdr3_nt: TGTGCCAGCAGCTTCGGGCAGGGGGTTTCAGATACGCAGTATTTT
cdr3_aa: CASSFGQGVSDTQYF

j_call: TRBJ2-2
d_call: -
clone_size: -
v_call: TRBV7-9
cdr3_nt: TGTGCCAGCAGCTTAAGGGCCGGAGGGAATCCGAACACCGGGGAGCTGTTTTTT
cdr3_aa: CASSLRAGGNPNTGELFF

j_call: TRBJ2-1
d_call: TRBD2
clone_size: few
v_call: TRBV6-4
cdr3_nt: TGTGCCAGCAGTGACCCCCGGCGGGAGTGGTACAATGAGCAGTTCTTC
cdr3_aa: CASSDPRREWYNEQFF

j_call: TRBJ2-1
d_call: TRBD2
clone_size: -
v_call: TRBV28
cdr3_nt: TGTGCCAGCAGCGAAGACCCGAGACTAGCGGCATACTACAATGAGCAGTTCTTC
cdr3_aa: CASSEDPRLAAYYNEQFF

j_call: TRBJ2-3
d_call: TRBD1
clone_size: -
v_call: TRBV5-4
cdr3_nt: TGTGCCAGCAGCCCGACAGGGGGCGCGGATACGCAGTATTTT
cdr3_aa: CASSPTGGADTQYF

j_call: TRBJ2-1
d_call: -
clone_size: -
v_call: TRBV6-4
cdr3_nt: TGTGCCAGCAGCGCCGAAGTCCGGAATGAGCAGTTCTTC
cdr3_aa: CASSAEVRNEQFF

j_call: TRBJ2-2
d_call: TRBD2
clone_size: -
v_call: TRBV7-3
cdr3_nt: TGTGCCAGCAGCTTATCCAGCGGGGGGAACACCGGGGAGCTGTTTTTT
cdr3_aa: CASSLSSGGNTGELFF

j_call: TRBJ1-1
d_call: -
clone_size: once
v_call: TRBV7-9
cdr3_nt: TGTGCCAGCAGCTTAGGGTGGACAGACGATTTAGAAGCTTTCTTT
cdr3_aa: CASSLGWTDDLEAFF

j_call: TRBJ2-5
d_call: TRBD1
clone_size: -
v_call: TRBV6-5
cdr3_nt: TGTGCCAGCAGTTCACCACCGGGACAGCTCCAAGAGACCCAGTACTTC
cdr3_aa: CASSSPPGQLQETQYF

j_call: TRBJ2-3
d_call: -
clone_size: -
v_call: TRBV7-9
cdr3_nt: TGTGCCAGCAGCTTGACGAGGGCAGATACGCAGTATTTT
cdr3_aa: CASSLTRADTQYF

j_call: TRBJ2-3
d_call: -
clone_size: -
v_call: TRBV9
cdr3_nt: TGTGCCAGCAGCGGGGGAGGTACGCAGTATTTT
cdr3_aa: CASSGGGTQYF

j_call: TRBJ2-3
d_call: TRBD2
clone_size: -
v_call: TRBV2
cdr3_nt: TGTGCCAGCCGTAGCGGGGGGCCTAGGGATACGCAGTATTTT
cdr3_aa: CASRSGGPRDTQYF

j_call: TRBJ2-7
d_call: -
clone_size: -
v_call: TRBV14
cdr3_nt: TGTGCCAGCAGCCAAGGTGGAGGCAGGGGGACTTCCTACGAGCAGTACTTC
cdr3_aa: CASSQGGGRGTSYEQYF

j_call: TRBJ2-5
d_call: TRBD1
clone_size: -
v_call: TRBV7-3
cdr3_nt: TGTGCCAGCAGCTCGACAGGGGGAGTGGAGACCCAGTACTTC
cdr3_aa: CASSSTGGVETQYF

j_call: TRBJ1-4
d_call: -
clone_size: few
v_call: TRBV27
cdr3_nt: TGTGCCAGCAGGGGGAACTCAGGGGAAAAACTGTTTTTT
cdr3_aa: CASRGNSGEKLFF

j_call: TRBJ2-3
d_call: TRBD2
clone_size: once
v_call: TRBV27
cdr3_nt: TGTGCCAGCAGCCCGGGACTATCCTCTAGCACAGATACGCAGTATTTT
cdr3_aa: CASSPGLSSSTDTQYF

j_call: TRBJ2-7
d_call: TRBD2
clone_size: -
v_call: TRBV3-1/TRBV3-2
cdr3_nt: TGTGCCAGCAGCCACCAGGGACTAGCGGGGGGTCCGGACGAGCAGTACTTC
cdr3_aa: CASSHQGLAGGPDEQYF

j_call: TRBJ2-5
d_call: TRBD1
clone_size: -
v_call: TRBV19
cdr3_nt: TGTGCCAGTAGTCCTGGGACAGTTCAAGAGACCCAGTACTTC
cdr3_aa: CASSPGTVQETQYF

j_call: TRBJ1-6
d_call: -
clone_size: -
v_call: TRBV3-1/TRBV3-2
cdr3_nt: TGTGCCAGCAGCCAAAATCAGGGGCTCAGCCTCCACTTT
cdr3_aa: CASSQNQGLSLHF

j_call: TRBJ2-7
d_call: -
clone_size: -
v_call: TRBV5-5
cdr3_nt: TGTGCCAGCAGCATGGGAGAGCTTCGGTACGAGCAGTACTTC
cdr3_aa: CASSMGELRYEQYF

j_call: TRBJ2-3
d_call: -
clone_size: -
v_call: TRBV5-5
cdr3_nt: TGTGCCAGCAGCTTGGGTGGAAGCGGACCCACAGATACGCAGTATTTT
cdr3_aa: CASSLGGSGPTDTQYF

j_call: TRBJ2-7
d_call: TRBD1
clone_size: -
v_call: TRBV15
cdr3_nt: TGTGCCACCAGCAGAGTCCGTACAGGGGAGTCCTACGAGCAGTACTTC
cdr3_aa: CATSRVRTGESYEQYF

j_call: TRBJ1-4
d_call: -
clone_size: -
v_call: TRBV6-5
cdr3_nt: TGTGCCAGCAGCCAGAACAGGGAGCGTGAAAAACTGTTTTTT
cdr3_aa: CASSQNREREKLFF

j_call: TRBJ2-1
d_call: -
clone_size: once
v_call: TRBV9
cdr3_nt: TGTGCCAGCAGTCCCACACTTACAGGGTTTCAGTTCTTC
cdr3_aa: CASSPTLTGFQFF

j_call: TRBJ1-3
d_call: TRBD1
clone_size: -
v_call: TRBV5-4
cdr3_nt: TGTGCCAGCAGCTTGGGGACAGGGGATGGAAACACCATATATTTT
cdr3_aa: CASSLGTGDGNTIYF

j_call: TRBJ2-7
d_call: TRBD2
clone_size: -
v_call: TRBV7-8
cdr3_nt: TGTGCCAGCAGCTTAGCAAGACTAGCGGGAGTATACTACGAGCAGTACTTC
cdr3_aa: CASSLARLAGVYYEQYF

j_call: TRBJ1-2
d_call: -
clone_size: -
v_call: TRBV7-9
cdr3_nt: TGTGCCAGCAGCTCCAGGCAGGGGTTGAGTGGCTACACCTTC
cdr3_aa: CASSSRQGLSGYTF

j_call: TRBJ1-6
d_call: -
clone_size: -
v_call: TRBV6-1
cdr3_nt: TGTGCCAGCAGTGAACTGTGGCAGAAATCACCCCTCCACTTT
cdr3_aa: CASSELWQKSPLHF

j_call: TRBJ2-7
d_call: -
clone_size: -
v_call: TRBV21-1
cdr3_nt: TGTGCCAGCAGCAAATTAAACCCCGACTGGCAGCCAACCTACGAGCAGTACTTC
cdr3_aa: CASSKLNPDWQPTYEQYF

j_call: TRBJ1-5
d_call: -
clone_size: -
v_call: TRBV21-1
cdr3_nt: TGTGCCAGCAGCCCTTTGGGGGGGGGAAGCAATCAGCCCCAGCATTTT
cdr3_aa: CASSPLGGGSNQPQHF

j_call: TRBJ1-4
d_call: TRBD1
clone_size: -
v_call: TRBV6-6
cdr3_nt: TGTGCCAGCAGTCTCCCGGGACAGGGAAATGAAAAACTGTTTTTT
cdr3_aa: CASSLPGQGNEKLFF

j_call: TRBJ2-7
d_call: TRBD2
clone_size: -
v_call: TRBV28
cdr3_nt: TGTGCCAGCAGTCCAATCGGGAGGCTACCCTACGAGCAGTACTTC
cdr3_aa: CASSPIGRLPYEQYF